This TCR beta chain was found in a study of shared clonotypes between healthy human individuals. The CDR3 is 14 amino acids. The germline gives CDR1 SGHVS, CDR2 FQNEAQ. V was cut by 5 bases and J by 5 bases, with 16 bases left in between. This clone has a count of ten or more. Sequencing used immunoSEQ multiplex PCR; TCRdb keeps in-frame clones, though not all of them. The top ten clones hold about 1.8% of a sample with approximately 640,000 clones, approximately 79% of them seen once. Sample: memory CD4+ T cells sorted from blood. Subset indicated: CD45RA-negative fraction. This receptor was taken from a woman aged 30 to 39 in good health. The chain carries TRBV7-8 and TRBJ2-7, with D uncertain. The CDR3 DNA sequence: TGTGCCAGCAGCATAAGGTTAGCCCCCCACGAGCAGTACTTC. Translating it yields CASSIRLAPHEQYF.